The following is a T cell receptor (beta chain) sequence with its context. These data come from a study of blood T cell repertoires in COVID-19. On the study more broadly: Whether acute or convalescent, the COVID-19 samples came from the United States, Italy and Spain.

Cohort placement rested on clinical history that participants reported themselves. The CDR3 loop spans 13 amino acids. The germline CDR1 and CDR2 sequences are MGHRA and YSYEKL. V dropped 0 bases and J dropped 10 bases, with 10 bases sitting between them. This table comes from immunoSEQ multiplex PCR, and its TCRdb copy is limited to in-frame clones, with some not included. The data show under 200,000 clones, roughly 83% seen once. This TCR came from a man in his forties or fifties with acute COVID-19. This sequence joins TRBV4-1 and TRBJ2-1; D is undetermined. Sequencing was performed on PBMCs or T cells enriched from blood (not recorded which). CDR3 sequence reads: CASSQDLAREQFF. Written as DNA, the CDR3 is TGCGCCAGCAGCCAAGACTTAGCAAGGGAGCAGTTCTTC.